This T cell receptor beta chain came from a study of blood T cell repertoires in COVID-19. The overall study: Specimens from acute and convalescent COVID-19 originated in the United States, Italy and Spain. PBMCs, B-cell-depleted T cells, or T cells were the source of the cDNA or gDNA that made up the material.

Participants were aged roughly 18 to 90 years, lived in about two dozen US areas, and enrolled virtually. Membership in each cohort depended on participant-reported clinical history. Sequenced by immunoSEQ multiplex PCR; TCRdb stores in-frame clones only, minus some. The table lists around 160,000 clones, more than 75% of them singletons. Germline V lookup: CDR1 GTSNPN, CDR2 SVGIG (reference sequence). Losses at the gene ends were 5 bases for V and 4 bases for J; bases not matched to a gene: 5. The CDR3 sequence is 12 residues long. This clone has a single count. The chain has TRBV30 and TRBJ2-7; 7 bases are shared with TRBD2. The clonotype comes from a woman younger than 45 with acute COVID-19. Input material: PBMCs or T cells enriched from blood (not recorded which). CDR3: CAWASGNYEQYF. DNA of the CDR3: TGTGCCTGGGCTAGCGGTAATTACGAGCAGTACTTC.